What follows are 10 T cell receptor beta chains derived from one specimen sequenced in a study of T cells in women clearing cervical HPV infection. Data came from immunoSEQ multiplex PCR; TCRdb stores just in-frame clones and leaves some out. This listing includes about 23,000 clones. The sequencing input was blood buffy coat. The receptors stem from a woman between 18 and 75 years old with a cervical HPV16 infection that either progressed to CIN3+ or cleared (not recorded which).

By frequency, this clone registers medium-sized. The read finishes 3 residues shy of the CDR3 end, and the germline J gene is used to complete it. The gene calls are TRBV5-1 and TRBJ1-5; D possibly corresponds to TRBD1 (6 bases). Looked up from germline, CDR1 is SGHRS and CDR2 is YFSETQ. Trimming took off 5 bases at V and 5 bases at J, with 17 bases between the two ends. The CDR3 runs to 15 residues. The CDR3 DNA, read in part, is TGCGCCAGCAGGATTTCGGACAGAAAGGATCAGCCC. This codes for CASRISDRKDQP. The entire CDR3 protein reads CASRISDRKDQPQHF.

Concerning this clone itself: Germline is not matched at one junction end, which may reflect a read error. With the read ending 3 residues before the CDR3 end, the germline J gene is used to fill in that end. The chain has TRBV5-4 and TRBJ2-1, with 7 bases fitting TRBD2. The CDR3 extends over 15 amino acids. Germline V CDR1 and CDR2: SGHNT, YYREEE (reference sequence). The sequenced part of the CDR3 DNA is TGTGCTAGCAGCCGAGGGGCTAGCGGTATGGGTGAG. The encoded protein is CASSRGASGMGE. The entire CDR3 is CASSRGASGMGEQFF. The full variable domain, rest sourced from reference TRBV5-4 and TRBJ2-1, is ETGVTQSPTHLIKTRGQQVTLRCSSQSGHNTVSWYQQALGQGPQFIFQYYREEENGRGNFPPRFSGLQFPNYSSELNVNALELDDSALYLCASSRGASGMGEQFFGPGTRLTVL.

Note on this clone: The read terminates 3 residues ahead of where the CDR3 ends, so the germline J gene completes it. This rearrangement joins TRBV18 to TRBJ2-3, with 10 bases lining up with TRBD2. Per the germline V gene, CDR1 is KGHSH and CDR2 is LQKENI. The CDR3 sequence is 15 residues long. CDR3 amino acids: CASSPTSGAQETQYF. The CDR3 bases that were read are TGTGCCAGCTCACCCACTAGCGGGGCCCAAGAGACG.

Remarks on this clone: Sequencing ends 3 residues short of the CDR3 end; the germline J gene provides the rest. The chain joins TRBV29-1 to TRBJ2-1; weak D call: TRBD1 (5 bases). Germline CDR1 is SQVTM and CDR2 is ANQGSEA. This CDR3 region has 12 residues. The ends were cut back, 3 bases at V and 6 bases at J, with 9 bases in the middle. CDR3 bases read: TGCAGCGTTGATCAGGGCGGCAATGAG. Residues: CSVDQGGNE. The full CDR3 is CSVDQGGNEQFF.

On this clone itself: Read coverage stops 3 residues before the CDR3 terminus; the germline J gene supplies the remainder. The V gene is TRBV19, the J gene TRBJ2-2; D unclear. In germline, CDR1 is LNHDA, CDR2 SQIVND (reference sequence). V was shortened by 4 bases and J by 3 bases, with 9 bases between the two germline ends. CDR3 length equals 14 residues. The CDR3 protein is CASSRYTDTGELFF. The sequenced CDR3 bases are TGTGCCAGTAGTAGGTACACAGACACCGGGGAG.

Details on this clone: The read terminates 3 residues before the CDR3 end, so the remaining end is supplied by the germline J gene. The chain recombines TRBV19 with TRBJ2-7, with TRBD2 matching 11 bases. Germline CDR1 reads LNHDA; CDR2 reads SQIVND (reference sequence). The CDR3 runs 15 residues. Trimming at V came to 1 base and at J to 4 bases, leaving 3 bases not matched to a gene. Incomplete CDR3 DNA: TGTGCCAGTAGTATAGGAACTAGCGGGAGTTACGAG. This codes for CASSIGTSGSYE. The CDR3 reads in full as CASSIGTSGSYEQYF.

On this clone: The read finishes 3 residues shy of the CDR3 end, and the germline J gene is used to complete it. The rearrangement joins TRBV20-1 to TRBJ1-5; perhaps TRBD1 as D (6 bases). CDR1 is DFQATT, CDR2 SNEGSKA, per germline (reference sequence). V lost 1 base, J lost 1 base, and 8 bases lay in between. The CDR3 totals 14 residues. The CDR3 bases that were read are TGCAGTGCTAGAGGGGGGACAAGCAATCAGCCC. Its translation is CSARGGTSNQP. The complete CDR3 protein is CSARGGTSNQPQHF.

About this clone itself: The sequenced fragment ends 3 residues before the CDR3 boundary, so the rest is inferred from the germline J gene. The rearrangement uses TRBV7-8 and TRBJ1-2; 9 bases fit TRBD1. Germline CDR1 SGHVS, CDR2 FQNEAQ. The CDR3 consists of 17 residues. The CDR3 loop is CASSTRQGGAAKNIYTF. Partial CDR3 DNA: TGTGCCAGCAGCACCCGACAGGGGGGGGCGGCCAAAAACATC.

This clone is classed as medium-sized by frequency. The read falls 3 residues short of the CDR3 end, and the missing part is taken from the germline J gene. The V and J genes are TRBV7-9 and TRBJ1-4; D not resolved. Trimming took 5 bases from V and 3 from J, leaving 7 bases between them. Per germline, CDR1 SEHNR and CDR2 FQNEAQ (reference sequence). This CDR3 is 13 amino acids long. CDR3 protein: CASSITANEKLFF. The sequenced CDR3 bases are TGTGCCAGCAGCATTACGGCTAATGAAAAA. The whole variable domain, remainder taken from reference TRBV7-9 and TRBJ1-4, is DTGVSQNPRHKITKRGQNVTFRCDPISEHNRLYWYRQTLGQGPEFLTYFQNEAQLEKSRLLSDRFSAERPKGSFSTLEIQRTEQGDSAMYLCASSITANEKLFFGSGTQLSVL.

Remarks on this clone: The CDR3 end lies 3 residues beyond the end of the read and is filled in from the germline J gene. V usage is TRBV6-2 or TRBV6-3 and J usage is TRBJ1-2; tentative D call: TRBD1 (5 bases). The CDR3 totals 16 residues. Per the germline V gene, CDR1 is MNHEY and CDR2 is SVGEGT. V lost 7 bases to trimming and J lost 4 bases, with 22 bases between them. Here the CDR3 reads CASTSGGGDRVYGYTF. CDR3 DNA (partial): TGTGCCAGCACCAGCGGCGGGGGAGATAGAGTCTATGGC.